This T cell receptor beta chain stems from a study of spatial heterogeneity in lung cancer. This clonotype was found many times. Its target is not known. This beta chain appears as a stray read in a library generated for alpha chains; its size is not informative. CDR1 is SGHTA, CDR2 FQGTGA, per germline. Losses at the gene ends were 8 bases for V and 5 bases for J; bases not matched to a gene: 3. The CDR3 runs to 13 residues. TCRdb fed the 5' RACE reads into MiXCR, producing one record per CDR3 protein. The sample carries around 9,700 distinct CDR3 sequences, under 9.5% recorded once. Time point: sample taken at primary tumor resection. Untreated early-stage non-small cell lung cancer patients, roughly 75 in total, were the donors. Whole RNA from tumor, nontumor lung or frozen PBMC was sequenced unsorted. The study's findings and limits: Intratumoral expanded alpha and beta TCR counts were found to track tumor mutation counts. Beta chains had around 12% coverage of tumor T cells, and alpha chains had roughly 7%.

This clonotype originated in a female donor with early-stage non-small cell lung cancer. The chain is built from TRBV7-3 and TRBJ2-7, with 13 bases aligning to TRBD2. The sequences come from lung tumor tissue, collected at surgery. The CDR3 bases are TGTGCCAGCGCGACTAGCGGGGGGAACGAGCAGTACTTC. The encoded protein is CASATSGGNEQYF.